This T cell receptor (beta chain) stems from a study of cytomegalovirus exposure and HLA in healthy donors. Study overall: According to later analysis, the same platform produced the 90 to 150 validation and 600 to 800 first-cohort repertoires.

Clones were read by immunoSEQ multiplex PCR, and TCRdb kept only the in-frame ones, dropping some. The table lists some 250,000 clones, about nine tenths of them singletons. A word on this clone: The antigen is not known.

This CDR3 has 14 residues. Germline values: CDR1 SGDLS, CDR2 YYNGEE. V dropped 3 bases and J dropped 3 bases, with 12 bases sitting between them. Study observations and caveats: There were 150 or so TCR beta chains listed as cytomegalovirus-associated. Generally TCR sequences proved uncommon, though certain public TCRs appeared in numerous donors. In vitro, a few CMV-associated chains proved specific for CMV antigens.

The gene calls are TRBV9 and TRBJ1-1; D gene unclear. Sample: PBMCs. The TCR was taken from a woman in her twenties or thirties in good health and CMV-seronegative. CDR3 amino acids: CASSAGSLDTEAFF. The DNA for the CDR3 is TGTGCCAGCAGCGCGGGCAGTCTGGACACTGAAGCTTTCTTT.